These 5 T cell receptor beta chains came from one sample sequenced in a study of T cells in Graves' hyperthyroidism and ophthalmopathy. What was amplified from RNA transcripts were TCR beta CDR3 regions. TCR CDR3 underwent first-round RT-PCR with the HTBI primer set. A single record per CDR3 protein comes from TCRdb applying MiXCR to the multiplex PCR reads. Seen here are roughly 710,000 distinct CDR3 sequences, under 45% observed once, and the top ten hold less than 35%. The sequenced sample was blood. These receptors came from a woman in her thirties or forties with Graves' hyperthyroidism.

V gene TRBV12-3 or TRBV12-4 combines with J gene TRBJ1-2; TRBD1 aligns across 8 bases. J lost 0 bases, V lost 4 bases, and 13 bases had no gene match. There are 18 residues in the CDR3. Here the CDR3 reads CASSSGTGSGMANYGYTF. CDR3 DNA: TGTGCCAGCAGTTCCGGGACAGGTTCCGGCATGGCTAACTATGGCTACACCTTC.

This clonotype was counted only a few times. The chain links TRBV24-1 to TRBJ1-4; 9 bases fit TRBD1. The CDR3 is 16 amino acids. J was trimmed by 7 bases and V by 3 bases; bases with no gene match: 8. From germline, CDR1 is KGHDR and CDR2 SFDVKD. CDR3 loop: CATSDKGQGSGEKLFF. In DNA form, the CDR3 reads TGTGCCACCAGTGATAAAGGACAGGGGAGCGGTGAAAAACTGTTTTTT.

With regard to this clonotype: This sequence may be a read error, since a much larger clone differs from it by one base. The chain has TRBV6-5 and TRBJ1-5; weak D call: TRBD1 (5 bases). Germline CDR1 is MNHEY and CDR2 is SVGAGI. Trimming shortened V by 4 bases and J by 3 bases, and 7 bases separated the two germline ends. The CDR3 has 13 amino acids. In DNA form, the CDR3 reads TGTGCCAGCAGTTGCGGACACAATCAGCCCCAGCATTTT. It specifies CASSCGHNQPQHF.

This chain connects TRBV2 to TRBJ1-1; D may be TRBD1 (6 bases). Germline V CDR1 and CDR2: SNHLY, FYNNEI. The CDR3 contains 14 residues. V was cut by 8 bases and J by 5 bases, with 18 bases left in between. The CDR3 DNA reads TGTGCCAGCGGCGGAGAACAGGGTGGGACTGAAGCTTTCTTT. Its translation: CASGGEQGGTEAFF.

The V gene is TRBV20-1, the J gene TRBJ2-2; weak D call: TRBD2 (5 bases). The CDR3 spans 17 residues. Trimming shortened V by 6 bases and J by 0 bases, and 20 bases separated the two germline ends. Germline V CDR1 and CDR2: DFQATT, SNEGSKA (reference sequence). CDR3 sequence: CSAGMREYDANTGELFF. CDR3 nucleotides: TGCAGTGCGGGAATGAGGGAATACGACGCGAACACCGGGGAGCTGTTTTTT.